Following are 25 T cell receptor beta chains from one sample sequenced in a study of CD8+CD57+ T cells in acquired aplastic anemia. CDR3 and TCR beta VDJ profiling relied on a genomic DNA template. TCRdb ran MiXCR on the reads and lists one entry per CDR3 protein. The table has 150,000 to 200,000 distinct CDR3 sequences, about two thirds seen once. The authors sequenced patients whose flow cytometry had shown CD8+CD57+ cell expansion. The source material was sorted CD4+, CD8+, or CD8+CD57+ T cells (not recorded which) from PBMCs. The source is a human donor with aplastic anemia.

The chain couples TRBV20-1 to TRBJ2-7; D unclear. The V gene lost 3 bases and the J gene lost 4 bases, with 22 bases spanning the gap. The CDR3 runs to 16 residues. CDR1 and CDR2 from the germline V gene are DFQATT and SNEGSKA (reference sequence). CDR3 sequence: CSASNSRVPMGYEQYF. Written as DNA, the CDR3 is TGCAGTGCTAGTAATAGTCGGGTACCGATGGGATACGAGCAGTACTTC.

The rearrangement uses TRBV7-9 and TRBJ1-2, with 10 bases fitting TRBD1. The CDR3 contains 16 residues. Looked up from germline, CDR1 is SEHNR and CDR2 is FQNEAQ (reference sequence). V gave up 4 bases and J gave up 4 bases; unmatched junction bases: 9. The CDR3 here is CASSSDRDRGAYGYTF. Written as DNA, the CDR3 is TGTGCCAGCAGCTCGGACCGGGACAGGGGAGCCTATGGCTACACCTTC.

The chain links TRBV15 to TRBJ1-4; D is ambiguous. Trimming removed 0 bases from V and 5 bases from J, with 13 bases in between. Germline V lookup: CDR1 LNHNV, CDR2 YYDKDF (reference sequence). The CDR3 extends over 16 amino acids. CDR3 nucleotide sequence: TGTGCCACCAGCAGAGAGTTGGCAGAAAGAAATGAAAAACTGTTTTTT. It yields the protein CATSRELAERNEKLFF.

The genes are TRBV28 and TRBJ2-7; the D gene is possibly TRBD2 (6 bases). The germline V and J ends were trimmed by 6 bases and 2 bases, with 14 bases remaining between them. Per the germline V gene, CDR1 is MDHEN and CDR2 is SYDVKM. This CDR3 spans 14 amino acids. The CDR3: CASRLGIAAYEQYF. CDR3 sequence (DNA): TGTGCCAGCAGGCTCGGGATAGCGGCCTACGAGCAGTACTTC.

The V gene is TRBV7-8, the J gene TRBJ1-5; a possible D gene is TRBD1 (5 bases). CDR3 size: 15 residues. Trimming shortened V by 6 bases and J by 6 bases, and 18 bases separated the two germline ends. From germline, CDR1 is SGHVS and CDR2 FQNEAQ. The CDR3 bases are TGTGCCAGCAGTCTACGCGGGGGGTTTTCTCAGCCCCAGCATTTT. Translated, it gives CASSLRGGFSQPQHF.

This clonotype was observed a few times. In DNA form, the CDR3 reads TGTGCCAGCAGCGTGGGAGGGGTGGGGGAGCTGTTTTTT. This codes for CASSVGGVGELFF. J is TRBJ2-2 and V is TRBV9, with TRBD2 matching 7 bases. Germline CDR1 SGDLS, CDR2 YYNGEE. V shed 2 bases, J shed 8 bases, and the junction held 3 bases outside the gene matches. The CDR3 totals 13 residues.

This chain links TRBV2 with TRBJ1-1; weak D call: TRBD1 (5 bases). This CDR3 comprises 14 residues. From germline, CDR1 is SNHLY and CDR2 FYNNEI. The germline V and J ends were trimmed by 7 bases and 1 base, with 13 bases remaining between them. CDR3 sequence: CASTFQRGNTEAFF. CDR3 coding DNA: TGTGCCAGCACGTTCCAAAGGGGGAACACTGAAGCTTTCTTT.

This clonotype was detected only once. The chain carries TRBV6-4 and TRBJ2-7; 8 positions match TRBD2. The CDR3 contains 16 residues. J lost 3 bases, V lost 3 bases, and 10 bases had no gene match. CDR1 and CDR2 from the germline V gene are MRHNA and SNTAGT. As DNA, the CDR3 is TGTGCCAGCAGTGAGTTCCCGCTAGCGGGCCTCTACGAGCAGTACTTC. Protein sequence: CASSEFPLAGLYEQYF.

Ten or more counts support this clonotype. The rearrangement uses TRBV6-1 and TRBJ2-5; tentatively, D is TRBD1 (6 bases). V was clipped by 4 bases and J by 2 bases, with 17 bases between them. Germline CDR1 reads MNHNS; CDR2 reads SASEGT. The CDR3 extends over 16 amino acids. Here the CDR3 reads CASSALGGTGQETQYF. CDR3 nucleotides: TGTGCCAGCAGTGCGCTAGGGGGAACAGGGCAAGAGACCCAGTACTTC.

CDR3 amino acids: CASSLELGRMETQYF. The CDR3 DNA reads as TGTGCCAGCAGCTTAGAGTTAGGGAGGATGGAGACCCAGTACTTC. The chain carries TRBV7-8 and TRBJ2-5, with a possible D match to TRBD2 (6 bases). CDR1 SGHVS and CDR2 FQNEAQ come from the germline V gene. The CDR3 has 15 amino acids. V shed 1 base and J shed 5 bases, with 14 bases lying between them.

The chain's CDR3 is CASSGQGRTNQPQHF. CDR3 sequence (DNA): TGTGCCAGCAGTGGCCAAGGACGGACAAATCAGCCCCAGCATTTT. The gene calls are TRBV2 and TRBJ1-5, with D perhaps TRBD1 (5 bases). Germline V lookup: CDR1 SNHLY, CDR2 FYNNEI. The CDR3 is made up of 15 amino acids. V was shortened by 4 bases and J by 4 bases, with 14 bases between the two germline ends.

The genes are TRBV12-3 or TRBV12-4 and TRBJ2-3, with 7 nucleotides matching TRBD2. This CDR3 is built from 15 residues. Trimming took 4 bases from V and 2 from J; bases not matched to a gene: 6. CDR3: CASSWVAGLTDTQYF. In DNA, the CDR3 is TGTGCCAGCAGTTGGGTAGCGGGCCTCACAGATACGCAGTATTTT.

This chain connects TRBV20-1 to TRBJ1-2; 7 bases match TRBD1. Per germline, CDR1 DFQATT and CDR2 SNEGSKA (reference sequence). Germline trimming cut 1 base from V and 5 bases from J; bases unmatched to any gene: 7. This CDR3 has 14 amino acids. The CDR3 DNA is TGCAGTGCTAGAGCCTCGACAGGGCCATATGGCTACACCTTC. Its translation: CSARASTGPYGYTF.

This chain connects TRBV5-1 to TRBJ2-5; D is undetermined. There are 14 residues in the CDR3. Trimming shortened V by 0 bases and J by 3 bases, and 9 bases separated the two germline ends. Germline V gene sequence: CDR1 SGHRS, CDR2 YFSETQ. The chain's CDR3 is CASSLAPEEETQYF. The CDR3, as DNA: TGCGCCAGCAGCTTGGCGCCAGAGGAAGAGACCCAGTACTTC. The whole variable domain, remainder taken from reference TRBV5-1 and TRBJ2-5, is KAGVTQTPRYLIKTRGQQVTLSCSPISGHRSVSWYQQTPGQGLQFLFEYFSETQRNKGNFPGRFSGRQFSNSRSEMNVSTLELGDSALYLCASSLAPEEETQYFGPGTRLLVL.

V gene TRBV10-3 combines with J gene TRBJ1-5; 8 bases match TRBD1. The V gene's germline CDR1 is ENHRY and CDR2 SYGVKD. Trimming cost V 10 bases and J 1 base; bases outside gene matches: 9. The CDR3 contains 15 residues. This CDR3 is CATRGQGGSNQPQHF. The CDR3 DNA reads as TGTGCCACTCGAGGACAGGGCGGGAGCAATCAGCCCCAGCATTTT.

The J gene is TRBJ1-2, the V gene TRBV5-6, with D unclear. Germline CDR1 SGHDT, CDR2 YYEEEE. This CDR3 is built from 14 residues. Deletions cut 4 bases from V and 4 bases from J, with 14 bases between. CDR3 nucleotide sequence: TGTGCCAGCAGCCAACCCAACGGAATCTATGGCTACACCTTC. Residues: CASSQPNGIYGYTF. The complete variable domain, with remaining parts taken from reference TRBV5-6 and TRBJ1-2, reads DAGVTQSPTHLIKTRGQQVTLRCSPKSGHDTVSWYQQALGQGPQFIFQYYEEEERQRGNFPDRFSGHQFPNYSSELNVNALLLGDSALYLCASSQPNGIYGYTFGSGTRLTVV.

The V call is TRBV5-4, the J call TRBJ2-7; D gene uncertain. V was cut by 2 bases and J by 4 bases, with 7 bases left in between. This CDR3 region has 12 residues. Germline V lookup: CDR1 SGHNT, CDR2 YYREEE (reference sequence). The CDR3 reads CASSFNAYEQYF. CDR3 DNA: TGTGCCAGCAGCTTCAACGCTTACGAGCAGTACTTC. Complete variable domain (other parts from reference TRBV5-4 and TRBJ2-7): ETGVTQSPTHLIKTRGQQVTLRCSSQSGHNTVSWYQQALGQGPQFIFQYYREEENGRGNFPPRFSGLQFPNYSSELNVNALELDDSALYLCASSFNAYEQYFGPGTRLTVT.

The chain links TRBV29-1 to TRBJ1-5; D remains unclear. The germline V gene has CDR1 SQVTM and CDR2 ANQGSEA. V dropped 4 bases and J dropped 5 bases, with 15 bases sitting between them. The CDR3 runs to 14 residues. The CDR3 bases are TGCAGCGTTGGAGCTCTTCGCAGGTATCAGCCCCAGCATTTT. Its protein is CSVGALRRYQPQHF.

The chain combines TRBV2 with TRBJ2-7; no clear D. The CDR3 totals 14 residues. The germline V gene encodes CDR1 SNHLY and CDR2 FYNNEI. The V gene lost 1 base and the J gene lost 2 bases, with 9 bases spanning the gap. The CDR3 spells CASSEDPWAYEQYF. CDR3 sequence (DNA): TGTGCCAGCAGTGAAGATCCATGGGCCTACGAGCAGTACTTC.

The chain is built from TRBV7-3 and TRBJ2-7, with 14 bases that match TRBD2. This CDR3 region has 15 residues. Germline CDR1 reads SGHTA; CDR2 reads FQGTGA. V lost 3 bases to trimming and J lost 6 bases; unmatched junction nucleotides: 4. The CDR3 reads CASSLGGLAGAEQYF. The CDR3 DNA reads as TGTGCCAGCAGCTTGGGGGGACTAGCGGGAGCCGAGCAGTACTTC.

This clonotype was recorded once. V and J are TRBV4-1 and TRBJ1-2; D unclear. The V gene lost 0 bases and the J gene lost 0 bases, with 8 bases spanning the gap. The CDR3 is 15 residues long. Germline CDR1 is MGHRA and CDR2 is YSYEKL. The CDR3 region has the DNA TGCGCCAGCAGCCAAGATTACGCAGCTAACTATGGCTACACCTTC. It specifies CASSQDYAANYGYTF.

The chain has TRBV19 and TRBJ1-4; TRBD1 aligns across 7 bases. This CDR3 region has 13 residues. Per the germline V gene, CDR1 is LNHDA and CDR2 is SQIVND (reference sequence). The V gene end was trimmed by 5 bases and the J gene end by 15 bases; junction bases not matched to a gene: 12. The CDR3: CASSVSTGFWVFF. In DNA, the CDR3 is TGTGCCAGTAGTGTATCGACAGGGTTTTGGGTGTTTTTT.

V is TRBV5-1 and J is TRBJ2-1, with TRBD1 identical over 7 bases. The germline gives CDR1 SGHRS, CDR2 YFSETQ. CDR3 length: 15 amino acids. The V gene end was trimmed by 0 bases and the J gene end by 5 bases; junction bases not matched to a gene: 5. As DNA, the CDR3 is TGCGCCAGCAGCTTGGTCGGGACAGATAACAATGAGCAGTTCTTC. This encodes CASSLVGTDNNEQFF.

This rearrangement joins TRBV11-2 to TRBJ2-3; a weak D match, TRBD2 (5 bases). There are 15 residues in the CDR3. Trimming took off 5 bases at V and 2 bases at J, with 14 bases between the two ends. CDR1 is SGHAT, CDR2 FQNNGV, per germline. CDR3: CASSPRRADTDTQYF. CDR3 DNA sequence: TGTGCCAGCAGCCCCCGTCGAGCGGACACAGATACGCAGTATTTT.

The chain has TRBV20-1 and TRBJ1-1; possible D gene TRBD1, 6 bases. The germline V gene encodes CDR1 DFQATT and CDR2 SNEGSKA (reference sequence). There are 12 residues in the CDR3. Trimming took 6 bases from V and 3 from J, leaving 11 bases between them. The CDR3 DNA reads as TGCAGTGCAACGGGGGCGCACACTGAAGCTTTCTTT. This codes for CSATGAHTEAFF.